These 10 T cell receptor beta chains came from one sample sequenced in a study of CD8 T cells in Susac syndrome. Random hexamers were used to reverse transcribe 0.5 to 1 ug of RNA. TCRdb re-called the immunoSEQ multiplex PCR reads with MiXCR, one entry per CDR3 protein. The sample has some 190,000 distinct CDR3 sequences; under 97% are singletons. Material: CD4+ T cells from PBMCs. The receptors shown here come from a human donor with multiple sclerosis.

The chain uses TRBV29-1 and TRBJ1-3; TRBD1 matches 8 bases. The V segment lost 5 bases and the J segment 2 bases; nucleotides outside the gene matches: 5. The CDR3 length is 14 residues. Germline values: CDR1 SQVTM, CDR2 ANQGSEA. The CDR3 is CSVWTGTAGNTIYF. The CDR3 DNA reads TGCAGCGTTTGGACAGGGACTGCTGGAAACACCATATATTTT.

CDR3 coding DNA: TGTGCCTGGAAACTCCCAAACACCGGGGAGCTGTTTTTT. Amino acids: CAWKLPNTGELFF. The chain is built from TRBV30 and TRBJ2-2; D call uncertain. Germline lookup yields CDR1 GTSNPN and CDR2 SVGIG (reference sequence). Trimming took off 4 bases at V and 2 bases at J, with 8 bases between the two ends. CDR3 size: 13 residues.

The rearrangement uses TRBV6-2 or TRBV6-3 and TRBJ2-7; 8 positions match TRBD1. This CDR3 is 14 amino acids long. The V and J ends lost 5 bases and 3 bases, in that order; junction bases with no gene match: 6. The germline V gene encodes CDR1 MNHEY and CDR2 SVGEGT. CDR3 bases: TGTGCCAGCAGTCAATGGACAGGGAGCTACGAGCAGTACTTC. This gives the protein CASSQWTGSYEQYF.

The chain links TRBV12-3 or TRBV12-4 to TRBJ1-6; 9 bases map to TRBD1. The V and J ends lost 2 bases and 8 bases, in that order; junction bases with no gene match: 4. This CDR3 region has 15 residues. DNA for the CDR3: TGTGCCAGCAGTTTAAGGACAGGGGCCTATTCACCCCTCCACTTT. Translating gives CASSLRTGAYSPLHF.

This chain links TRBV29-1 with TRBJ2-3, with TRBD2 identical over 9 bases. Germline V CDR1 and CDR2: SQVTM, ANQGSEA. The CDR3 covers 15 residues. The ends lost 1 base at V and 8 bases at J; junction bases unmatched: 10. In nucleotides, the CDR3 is TGCAGCGTTGAAGGAGCGGGGGGCGTCCGGGGTACGCAGTATTTT. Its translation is CSVEGAGGVRGTQYF.

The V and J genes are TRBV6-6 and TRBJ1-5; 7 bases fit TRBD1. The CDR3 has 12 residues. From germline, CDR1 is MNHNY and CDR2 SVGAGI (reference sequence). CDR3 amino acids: CGVGTVNQPQHF. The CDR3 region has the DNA TGTGGAGTAGGGACAGTCAATCAGCCCCAGCATTTT.

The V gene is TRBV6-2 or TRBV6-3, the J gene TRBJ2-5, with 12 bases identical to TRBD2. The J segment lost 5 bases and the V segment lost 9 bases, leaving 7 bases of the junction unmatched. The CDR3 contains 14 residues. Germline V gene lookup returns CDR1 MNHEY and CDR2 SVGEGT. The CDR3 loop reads CASRTSGDLETQYF. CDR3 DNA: TGTGCCAGTCGGACTAGCGGGGATTTGGAGACCCAGTACTTC.

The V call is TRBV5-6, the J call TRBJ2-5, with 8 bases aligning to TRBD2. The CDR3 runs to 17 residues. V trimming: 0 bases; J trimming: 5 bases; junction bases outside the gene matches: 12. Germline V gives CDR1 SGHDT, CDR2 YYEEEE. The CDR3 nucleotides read TGTGCCAGCAGCTTGGACCGGGGGGGCCGATTTGGTGAGACCCAGTACTTC. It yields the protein CASSLDRGGRFGETQYF.

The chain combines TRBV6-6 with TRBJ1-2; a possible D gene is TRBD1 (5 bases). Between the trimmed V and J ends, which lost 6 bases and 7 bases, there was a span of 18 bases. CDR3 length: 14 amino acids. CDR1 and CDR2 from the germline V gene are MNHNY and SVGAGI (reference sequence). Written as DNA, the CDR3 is TGTGCCAGCAGCCGGACATTGGATATGAGTGGCTACACCTTC. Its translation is CASSRTLDMSGYTF.

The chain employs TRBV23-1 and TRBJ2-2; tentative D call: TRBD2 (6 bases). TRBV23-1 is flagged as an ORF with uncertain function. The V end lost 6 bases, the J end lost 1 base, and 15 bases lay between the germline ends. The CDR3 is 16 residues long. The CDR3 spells CASRGSGRWNTGELFF. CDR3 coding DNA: TGCGCCAGCAGGGGCTCAGGGAGGTGGAACACCGGGGAGCTGTTTTTT.